The clone carrying this TCR beta chain was observed a few times. What it binds is not known. These data belong to a study of OX40 agonist ivuxolimab in advanced cancers. Study information: Of mixed ages from about 23 to 85 and averaging around 60 years, the group was 65% to 85% male.

Study findings and constraints: Among the lowest levels of clonal expansion were found in partial responders at 0.1-3.0 mg/kg. At 0.1 to 3.0 mg/kg, CD4+ and CD8+ blood T cells expanded clonally by week 6.

Repertoires were generated with immunoSEQ multiplex PCR, while TCRdb's copy carries only in-frame clones and drops some. The sample lists approximately 74,000 clones; approximately 89% were seen once. Germline V CDR1 and CDR2: SQVTM, ANQGSEA. V dropped 4 bases and J dropped 16 bases, with 20 bases sitting between them. The CDR3 extends over 12 amino acids. The source material was CD4+ or CD8+ T cells sorted from blood, sampled in a trial of the OX40 agonist ivuxolimab. The sequence was obtained from an adult with an advanced solid tumor such as melanoma, head and neck, liver or kidney cancer. The V and J genes are TRBV29-1 and TRBJ2-1; maybe TRBD2 (6 bases). The CDR3 reads CSVGGERTSPFF. The CDR3 nucleotides read TGCAGCGTTGGGGGGGAGAGGACCTCACCTTTCTTC.